These 13 T cell receptor beta chains were sequenced from one sample in a study of T cells in Graves' hyperthyroidism and ophthalmopathy. Amplification of TCR beta CDR3 regions was performed using RNA transcripts as template. The TCR CDR3 was amplified in a first-round RT-PCR using the HTBI primer set. MiXCR, applied by TCRdb to the multiplex PCR reads, yields one record per CDR3 protein. This table holds hundreds of thousands of distinct CDR3 sequences, 16% found once. The material sequenced was blood. These receptors were collected from a woman in her thirties or forties with Graves' ophthalmopathy.

This chain joins TRBV6-5 and TRBJ1-1; D is unclear. The CDR3 is 16 residues long. Germline V CDR1 and CDR2: MNHEY, SVGAGI. Trimming pared 2 bases from V and 7 bases from J, leaving 20 bases between. CDR3 sequence (DNA): TGTGCCAGCAGTTACGGGTCAGGAGCCATGAACGGTGAAGCTTTCTTT. It translates to CASSYGSGAMNGEAFF.

In this sample, this clonotype turned up once. The chain recombines TRBV4-2 with TRBJ2-5, with TRBD2 matching over 14 bases. The germline V gene encodes CDR1 LGHNA and CDR2 YNFKEQ. CDR3 length equals 17 residues. Trimming cost V 5 bases and J 0 bases; bases outside gene matches: 5. In nucleotides, the CDR3 is TGTGCCAGCAGCTCACGACTAGCGGGGGGGAACCAAGAGACCCAGTACTTC. Protein product: CASSSRLAGGNQETQYF.

This clonotype was observed many times. This rearrangement joins TRBV6-1 to TRBJ2-3; tentatively, D is TRBD2 (5 bases). CDR3 length: 16 residues. V shed 0 bases and J shed 0 bases, with 10 bases lying between them. Germline lookup yields CDR1 MNHNS and CDR2 SASEGT. The CDR3 sequence is CASSEASGASTDTQYF. CDR3 DNA: TGTGCCAGCAGTGAAGCAAGCGGAGCTAGCACAGATACGCAGTATTTT.

A single count supports this clonotype. This clone may be a read error of a much larger clone one base away. V gene TRBV3-1 combines with J gene TRBJ1-3; D is unresolved. V lost 1 base and J 9 bases, leaving 10 bases between the germline ends. The CDR3 covers 13 residues. Germline V gene data show CDR1 as LGHDT and CDR2 as YNNKEL (reference sequence). The CDR3 sequence is CASSQVRQSTIYF. In DNA form, the CDR3 reads TGTGCCAGCAGCCAAGTTCGGCAGAGCACCATATATTTT.

This clonotype was counted ten times or more. The chain links TRBV2 to TRBJ1-2; D gene ambiguous. The germline V gene has CDR1 SNHLY and CDR2 FYNNEI. Deletions cut 8 bases from V and 0 bases from J, with 13 bases between. This CDR3 is built from 14 residues. Here the CDR3 DNA reads TGTGCCAGCTCGTCGAACCTAGCTAACTATGGCTACACCTTC. This sequence encodes CASSSNLANYGYTF.

The chain joins TRBV27 to TRBJ1-4; no clear D gene. This CDR3 spans 16 amino acids. Germline CDR1 and CDR2: MNHEY and SMNVEV (reference sequence). With 6 bases removed from V and 0 bases from J, the gap between germline ends came to 14 bases. The CDR3 DNA reads TGTGCCAGCAGCCTTTACGCTGGTGCAACTAATGAAAAACTGTTTTTT. Translating gives CASSLYAGATNEKLFF.

This clonotype was counted ten times or more. The chain has TRBV11-2 and TRBJ2-1, with 7 bases aligning to TRBD2. V lost 4 bases, J lost 12 bases, and 3 bases stayed unmatched. There are 11 residues in the CDR3. Germline V lookup: CDR1 SGHAT, CDR2 FQNNGV. CDR3 loop: CASSSRLAQFF. The CDR3 DNA reads as TGTGCCAGCAGCTCAAGACTAGCGCAGTTCTTC.

In its sample, this clonotype was seen many times. J is TRBJ2-7 and V is TRBV6-5; D is uncertain. This CDR3 comprises 13 residues. Trimming removed 1 base at V and 2 bases at J, with 6 bases between. Germline CDR1 reads MNHEY; CDR2 reads SVGAGI. The CDR3 region has the DNA TGTGCCAGCAGTTACTGGGGTCCCTACGAGCAGTACTTC. Residues: CASSYWGPYEQYF.

Concerning this clonotype: A much larger clone differs from this one at a single base, so this may be a read error. The chain's CDR3 is CASSSGVPRKLFF. The CDR3 DNA reads TGTGCCAGCAGCTCAGGCGTACCTAGAAAACTGTTTTTT. The rearrangement links TRBV13 to TRBJ1-4; D uncertain. This CDR3 spans 13 amino acids. The V end lost 4 bases, the J end lost 10 bases, and 13 bases lay between the germline ends. Germline values: CDR1 PRHDT, CDR2 FYEKMQ (reference sequence).

This clonotype was recorded only once. The V and J genes are TRBV7-9 and TRBJ1-1; D is uncertain. Germline V lookup: CDR1 SEHNR, CDR2 FQNEAQ (reference sequence). The CDR3 length is 11 residues. V was pared by 6 bases and J by 7 bases, with 9 bases between. The CDR3 is CASSYLDEAFF. The CDR3, as DNA: TGTGCCAGCAGTTACCTGGATGAAGCTTTCTTT.

This clonotype showed up just a few times. The chain recombines TRBV15 with TRBJ1-1; D remains ambiguous. This CDR3 has 13 residues. Germline CDR1 is LNHNV and CDR2 is YYDKDF (reference sequence). V was cut by 0 bases and J by 5 bases, with 7 bases left in between. DNA for the CDR3: TGTGCCACCAGCAGAGATCAGGCAACTGAAGCTTTCTTT. It translates to CATSRDQATEAFF.

This clonotype was seen many times. The gene calls are TRBV5-6 and TRBJ1-2; 8 nucleotides match TRBD1. V was clipped by 3 bases and J by 6 bases; unmatched bases: 7. CDR1 and CDR2 from the germline V gene are SGHDT and YYEEEE. The CDR3 totals 14 residues. CDR3 DNA: TGTGCCAGCAGCTATCGACAGGGGAGGAATGGCTACACCTTC. Its protein product is CASSYRQGRNGYTF.

This chain joins TRBV20-1 and TRBJ2-2; D may be TRBD1 or TRBD2 (5 bases each). The CDR3 is 14 residues long. Germline loops: CDR1 DFQATT, CDR2 SNEGSKA (reference sequence). The V end lost 3 bases, the J end lost 2 bases, and 10 bases lay between the germline ends. In DNA, the CDR3 is TGCAGTGCTAGGTCTGGGGGTAACACCGGGGAGCTGTTTTTT. Protein sequence: CSARSGGNTGELFF.